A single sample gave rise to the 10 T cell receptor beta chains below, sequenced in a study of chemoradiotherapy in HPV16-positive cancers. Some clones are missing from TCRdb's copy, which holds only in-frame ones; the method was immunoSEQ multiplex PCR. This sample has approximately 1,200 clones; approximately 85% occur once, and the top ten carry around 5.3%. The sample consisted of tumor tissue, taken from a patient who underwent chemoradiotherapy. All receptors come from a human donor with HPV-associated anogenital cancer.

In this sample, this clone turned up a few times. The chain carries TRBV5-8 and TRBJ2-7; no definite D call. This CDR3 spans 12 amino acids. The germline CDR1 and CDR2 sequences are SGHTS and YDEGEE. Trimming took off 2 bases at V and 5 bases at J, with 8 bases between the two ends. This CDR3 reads CASSLLDDEQYF. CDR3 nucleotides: TGTGCCAGCAGCTTACTGGACGACGAGCAGTACTTC.

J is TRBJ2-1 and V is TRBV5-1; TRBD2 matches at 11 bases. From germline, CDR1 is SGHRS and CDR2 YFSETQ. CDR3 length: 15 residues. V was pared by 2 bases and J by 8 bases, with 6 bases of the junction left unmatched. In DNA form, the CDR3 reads TGCGCCAGCAGCTTTACTAGCGGGAGTGTCTATGAGCAGTTCTTC. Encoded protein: CASSFTSGSVYEQFF.

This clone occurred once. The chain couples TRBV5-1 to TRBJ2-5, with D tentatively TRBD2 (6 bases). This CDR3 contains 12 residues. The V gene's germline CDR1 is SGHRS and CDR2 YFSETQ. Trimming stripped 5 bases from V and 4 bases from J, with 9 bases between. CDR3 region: CASRGGGETQYF. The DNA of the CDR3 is TGCGCCAGCAGGGGGGGAGGAGAGACCCAGTACTTC.

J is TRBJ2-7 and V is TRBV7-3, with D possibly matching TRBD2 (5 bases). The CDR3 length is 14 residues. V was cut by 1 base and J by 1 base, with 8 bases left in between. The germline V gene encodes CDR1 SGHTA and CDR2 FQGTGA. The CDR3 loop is CASSLSWTSYEQYF. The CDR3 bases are TGTGCCAGCAGCTTAAGTTGGACTTCCTACGAGCAGTACTTC.

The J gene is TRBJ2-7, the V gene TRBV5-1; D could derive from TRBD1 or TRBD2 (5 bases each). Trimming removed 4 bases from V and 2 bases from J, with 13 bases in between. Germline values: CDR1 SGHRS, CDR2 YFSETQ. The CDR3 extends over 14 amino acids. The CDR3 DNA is TGCGCCAGCAGCGACCATTTGGGGGCCTACGAGCAGTACTTC. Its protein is CASSDHLGAYEQYF.

CDR3 region: CASSQDTNYGYTF. The DNA for the CDR3 is TGTGCCAGCAGCCAAGACACTAACTATGGCTACACCTTC. The J gene is TRBJ1-2, the V gene TRBV14; D call uncertain. This CDR3 region has 13 residues. Germline assignment: CDR1 SGHDN and CDR2 FVKESK. V was pared by 0 bases and J by 0 bases, with 2 bases between.

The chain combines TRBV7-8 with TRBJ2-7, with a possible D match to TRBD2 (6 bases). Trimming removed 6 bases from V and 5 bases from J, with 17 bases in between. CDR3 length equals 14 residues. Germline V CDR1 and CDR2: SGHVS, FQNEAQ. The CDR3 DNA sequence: TGTGCCAGCAGGGAAGGAGGGAGTGTCGACGAGCAGTACTTC. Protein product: CASREGGSVDEQYF.

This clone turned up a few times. CDR3 amino acids: CASSLVGTLTDTQYF. CDR3 nucleotide sequence: TGTGCCAGCAGCTTAGTAGGGACCCTCACAGATACGCAGTATTTT. The genes are TRBV7-2 and TRBJ2-3; TRBD1 or TRBD2 may be the D gene (5 bases each). Germline CDR1 SGHTA, CDR2 FQGNSA. This CDR3 region has 15 residues. Trimming removed 1 base at V and 2 bases at J, with 10 bases between.

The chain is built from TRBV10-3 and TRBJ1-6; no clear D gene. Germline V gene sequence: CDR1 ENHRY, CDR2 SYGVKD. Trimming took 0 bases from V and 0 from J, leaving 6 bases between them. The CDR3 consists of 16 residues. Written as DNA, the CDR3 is TGTGCCATCAGTGAGTCGGCGAGCTCCTATAATTCACCCCTCCACTTT. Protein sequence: CAISESASSYNSPLHF.

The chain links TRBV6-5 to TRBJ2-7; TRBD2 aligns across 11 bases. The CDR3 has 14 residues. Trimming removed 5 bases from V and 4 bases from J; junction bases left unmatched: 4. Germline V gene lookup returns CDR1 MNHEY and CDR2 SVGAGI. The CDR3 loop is CASSETSGTYEQYF. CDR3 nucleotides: TGTGCCAGCAGTGAGACTAGCGGGACATACGAGCAGTACTTC.